This T cell receptor (beta chain) was retrieved from a study of OX40 agonist ivuxolimab in advanced cancers. Study-wide context: While on treatment, patients had intravenous ivuxolimab at 0.01 to 10 mg/kg every 2 weeks.

Trimming took 5 bases from V and 4 from J; bases not matched to a gene: 5. CDR1 SGHNT and CDR2 YENEEA come from the germline V gene. This CDR3 has 14 residues. Clones were sequenced by immunoSEQ multiplex PCR, and TCRdb holds only the in-frame ones, with some missing. The table has 30,000 to 45,000 clones, 82% seen once. The source was CD4+ or CD8+ T cells sorted from blood, collected in a trial of the OX40 agonist ivuxolimab. The genes are TRBV11-3 and TRBJ2-3, with 8 bases that match TRBD2. The receptor's source is an adult with an advanced solid tumor such as melanoma, head and neck, liver or kidney cancer. The CDR3 here is CASSTGLAADTQYF. The CDR3 coding sequence is TGTGCCAGCAGCACCGGACTAGCAGCAGATACGCAGTATTTT.